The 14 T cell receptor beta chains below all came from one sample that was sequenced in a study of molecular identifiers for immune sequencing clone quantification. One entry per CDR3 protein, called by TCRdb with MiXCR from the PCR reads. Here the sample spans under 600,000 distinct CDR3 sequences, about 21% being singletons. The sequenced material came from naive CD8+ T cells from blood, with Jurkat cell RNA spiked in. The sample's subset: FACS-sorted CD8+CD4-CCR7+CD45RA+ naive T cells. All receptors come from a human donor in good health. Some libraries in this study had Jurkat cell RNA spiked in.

The CDR3 DNA sequence: TGTGCCAGTAGTAGGACAGGGATGGACGAGACCCAGTACTTC. It specifies CASSRTGMDETQYF. V and J are TRBV19 and TRBJ2-5; 8 bases fit TRBD1. The CDR3 consists of 14 residues. CDR1 is LNHDA and CDR2 is SQIVND in the germline V gene (reference sequence). Unmatched junction bases numbered 6, after V lost 4 bases and J lost 5 bases.

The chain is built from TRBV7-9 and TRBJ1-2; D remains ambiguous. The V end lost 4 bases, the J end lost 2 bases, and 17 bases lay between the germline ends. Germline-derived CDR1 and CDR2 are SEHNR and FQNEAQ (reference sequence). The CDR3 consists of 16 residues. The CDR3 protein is CASSSMEAGKNYGYTF. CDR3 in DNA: TGTGCCAGCAGCTCCATGGAGGCAGGAAAGAACTATGGCTACACCTTC.

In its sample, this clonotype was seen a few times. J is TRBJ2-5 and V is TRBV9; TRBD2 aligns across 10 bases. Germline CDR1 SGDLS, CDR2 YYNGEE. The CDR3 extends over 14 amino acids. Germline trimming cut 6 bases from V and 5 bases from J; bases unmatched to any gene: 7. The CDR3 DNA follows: TGTGCCAGCAATGAAGCGGGGGGGCTCGAGACCCAGTACTTC. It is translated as CASNEAGGLETQYF.

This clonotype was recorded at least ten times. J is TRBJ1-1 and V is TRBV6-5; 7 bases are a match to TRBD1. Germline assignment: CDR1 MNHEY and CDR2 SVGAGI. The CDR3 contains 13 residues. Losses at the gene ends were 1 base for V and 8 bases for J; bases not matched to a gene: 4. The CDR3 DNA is TGTGCCAGCAGTTACTTAACAGGGGAAGAAGCTTTCTTT. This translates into CASSYLTGEEAFF.

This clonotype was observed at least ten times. The CDR3 nucleotides are TGTGCCAGCAGTTACCGGCCCGAGCACTACGAGCAGTACTTC. Protein sequence: CASSYRPEHYEQYF. V usage is TRBV6-5 and J usage is TRBJ2-7; no clear D. Germline assignment: CDR1 MNHEY and CDR2 SVGAGI. This CDR3 comprises 14 residues. Trimming cost V 2 bases and J 3 bases, with 11 bases left between them.

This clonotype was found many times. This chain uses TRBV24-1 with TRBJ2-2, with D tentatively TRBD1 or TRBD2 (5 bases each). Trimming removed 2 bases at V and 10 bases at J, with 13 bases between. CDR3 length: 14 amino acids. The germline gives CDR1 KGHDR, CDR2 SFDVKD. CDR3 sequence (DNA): TGTGCCACCAGTGATTCCCGAGCCGGGACGGAGCTGTTTTTT. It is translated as CATSDSRAGTELFF.

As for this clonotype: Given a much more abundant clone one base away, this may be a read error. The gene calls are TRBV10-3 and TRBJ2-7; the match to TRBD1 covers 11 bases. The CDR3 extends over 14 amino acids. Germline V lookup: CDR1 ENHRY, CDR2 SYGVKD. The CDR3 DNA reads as TGTGCCACCAGTGGGACAGGGGGCTCCTACGAGCAGTACTTC. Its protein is CATSGTGGSYEQYF.

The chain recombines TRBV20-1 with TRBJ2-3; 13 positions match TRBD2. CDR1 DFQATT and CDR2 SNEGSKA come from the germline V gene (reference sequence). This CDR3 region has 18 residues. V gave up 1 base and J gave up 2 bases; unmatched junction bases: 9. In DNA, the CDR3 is TGCAGTGCTAGAGGCTCCGGGACTAGCGGGGAGGACACAGATACGCAGTATTTT. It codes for CSARGSGTSGEDTDTQYF.

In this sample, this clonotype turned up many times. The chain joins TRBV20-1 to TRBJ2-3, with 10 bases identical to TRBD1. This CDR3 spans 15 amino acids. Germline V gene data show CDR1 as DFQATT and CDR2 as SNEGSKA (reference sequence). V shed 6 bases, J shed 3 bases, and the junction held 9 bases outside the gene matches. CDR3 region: CSATRQGATTDTQYF. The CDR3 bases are TGCAGTGCGACCCGACAGGGGGCGACTACAGATACGCAGTATTTT.

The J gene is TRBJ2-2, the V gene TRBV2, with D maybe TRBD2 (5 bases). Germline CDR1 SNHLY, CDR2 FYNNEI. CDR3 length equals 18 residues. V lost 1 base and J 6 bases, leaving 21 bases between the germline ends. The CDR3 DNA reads TGTGCCAGCAGTGAAGAACTAGGCATTAGTATGTTTCCCGGGGAGCTGTTTTTT. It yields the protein CASSEELGISMFPGELFF.

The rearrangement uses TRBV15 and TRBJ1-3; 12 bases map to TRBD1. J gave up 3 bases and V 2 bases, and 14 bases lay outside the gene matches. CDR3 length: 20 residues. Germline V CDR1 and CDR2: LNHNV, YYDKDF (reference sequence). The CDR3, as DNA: TGTGCCACCAGCAGATCACCCGGGACAGGGGGCAGAAGTTTTGGAAACACCATATATTTT. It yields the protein CATSRSPGTGGRSFGNTIYF.

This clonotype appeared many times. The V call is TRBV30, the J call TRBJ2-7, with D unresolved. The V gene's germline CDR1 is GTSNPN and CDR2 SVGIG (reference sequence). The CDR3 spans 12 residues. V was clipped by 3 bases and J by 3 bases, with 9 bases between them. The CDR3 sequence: CAWSATVYEQYF. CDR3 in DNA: TGTGCCTGGAGCGCAACAGTCTACGAGCAGTACTTC.

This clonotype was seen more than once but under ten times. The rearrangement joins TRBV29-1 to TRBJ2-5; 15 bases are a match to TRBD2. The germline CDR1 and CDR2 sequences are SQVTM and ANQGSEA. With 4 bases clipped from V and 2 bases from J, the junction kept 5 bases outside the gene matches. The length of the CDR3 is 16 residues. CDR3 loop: CSVVPGLAGGQETQYF. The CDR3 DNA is TGCAGCGTTGTCCCGGGACTAGCGGGGGGTCAAGAGACCCAGTACTTC.

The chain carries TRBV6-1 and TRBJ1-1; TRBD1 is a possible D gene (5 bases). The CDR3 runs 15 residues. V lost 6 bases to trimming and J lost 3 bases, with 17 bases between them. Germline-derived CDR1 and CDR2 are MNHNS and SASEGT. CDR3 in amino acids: CASSINQGSDTEAFF. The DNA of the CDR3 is TGTGCCAGCAGCATCAACCAGGGTTCGGACACTGAAGCTTTCTTT.